The rows below give T cell receptor beta chains drawn from one sample of a study of T cells after yellow fever vaccination. TCRdb redid the calling of the 5' RACE reads with MiXCR, one entry per CDR3 protein. The sample shows 180,000 or so distinct CDR3 sequences, approximately 11% of them seen only once. The source was CD8+ T cells sorted from PBMCs, collected 15 days after the yellow fever booster vaccination. The receptors originated from a man aged 18-30 years who received the YFV17D yellow fever vaccine. Each CDR3 is given with its conserved first and last residue. The order of the fields is V gene, J gene, clone size, D gene, CDR3 protein, CDR3 DNA. The D gene is left open where the match is weak. For some rows the clone size is stated as once, few or many, or as a class when expanded; others skip it.

>TRBV7-9|TRBJ2-2|-|-
CASSSLKDTGELFF
TGTGCCAGCAGCTCACTAAAGGATACCGGGGAGCTGTTTTTT
>TRBV7-2|TRBJ2-3|-|TRBD1
CASSFTGGADTQYF
TGTGCCAGCAGCTTTACAGGGGGCGCAGATACGCAGTATTTT
>TRBV5-1|TRBJ1-1|-|-
CASSLQGTNTEAFF
TGCGCCAGCAGCTTGCAGGGAACGAACACTGAAGCTTTCTTT
>TRBV6-6|TRBJ1-3|-|-
CASKNPGNTIYF
TGTGCCAGCAAAAATCCTGGAAACACCATATATTTT
>TRBV3-1|TRBJ2-5|-|-
CASSQHPRDNAQETQYF
TGTGCCAGCAGCCAACACCCAAGGGATAATGCACAAGAGACCCAGTACTTC
>TRBV4-1|TRBJ2-5|-|TRBD2
CASSRPLADQETQYF
TGCGCCAGCAGCCGCCCACTAGCGGACCAAGAGACCCAGTACTTC
>TRBV24-1|TRBJ1-1|-|-
CATSEPPGRTNTEAFF
TGTGCCACCAGTGAGCCACCGGGACGGACGAACACTGAAGCTTTCTTT
>TRBV6-2/TRBV6-3|TRBJ1-5|few|-
CASSYFRAQPQHF
TGTGCCAGCAGTTACTTCAGAGCGCAGCCCCAGCATTTT
>TRBV4-3|TRBJ2-7|many|-
CASSPHPNWFQHEQYF
TGCGCCAGCAGCCCTCACCCGAACTGGTTCCAGCACGAGCAGTACTTC
>TRBV4-1|TRBJ2-2|few|TRBD1
CASSQDPGTGAFGELFF
TGCGCCAGCAGCCAAGATCCCGGGACAGGAGCCTTCGGGGAGCTGTTTTTT
>TRBV12-3/TRBV12-4|TRBJ2-7|-|TRBD1
CASRRTGLGSYEQYF
TGTGCCAGCAGACGGACAGGGCTTGGCTCCTACGAGCAGTACTTC
>TRBV7-6|TRBJ2-5|-|TRBD1
CASSLAGTGGAETQYF
TGTGCCAGCAGCTTAGCAGGGACAGGGGGAGCCGAGACCCAGTACTTC
>TRBV7-9|TRBJ2-3|-|-
CASSEAQQLGTDTQYF
TGTGCCAGCAGCGAGGCTCAACAGCTAGGGACAGATACGCAGTATTTT
>TRBV9|TRBJ2-1|few|-
CASSVYRESAYNEQFF
TGTGCCAGCAGCGTTTACAGGGAGTCTGCGTACAATGAGCAGTTCTTC
>TRBV6-2/TRBV6-3|TRBJ1-1|-|-
CASCLGNTEAFF
TGTGCCAGTTGCCTCGGGAACACTGAAGCTTTCTTT
>TRBV5-1|TRBJ2-7|few|TRBD1
CASSLPPDRDVTYEQYF
TGCGCCAGCAGCTTGCCCCCGGACAGGGACGTTACCTACGAGCAGTACTTC
>TRBV12-3/TRBV12-4|TRBJ2-1|-|TRBD2
CASSLAGGAKQFF
TGTGCCAGCAGTTTAGCCGGGGGGGCTAAGCAGTTCTTC
>TRBV4-1|TRBJ2-5|-|-
CASSQAGLGETQYF
TGCGCCAGCAGCCAAGCCGGATTGGGAGAGACCCAGTACTTC
>TRBV7-3|TRBJ2-3|-|-
CASSLNPLLTWTDTQYF
TGTGCCAGCAGCTTAAATCCCCTCCTCACGTGGACAGATACGCAGTATTTT
>TRBV10-3|TRBJ2-7|-|-
CAISDEGPYEQYF
TGTGCCATCAGTGATGAGGGGCCCTACGAGCAGTACTTC
>TRBV7-3|TRBJ2-3|-|TRBD2
CASSSLELVAGGQLTDTQYF
TGTGCCAGCAGCTCGCTTGAATTGGTAGCGGGGGGCCAACTCACAGATACGCAGTATTTT
>TRBV3-1|TRBJ1-2|-|-
CASSSLEANYGYTF
TGTGCCAGCAGCTCCCTTGAAGCTAACTATGGCTACACCTTC
>TRBV3-1|TRBJ1-3|many|-
CASSLETNTIYF
TGTGCCAGCAGCCTCGAGACGAACACCATATATTTT
>TRBV7-3|TRBJ2-3|few|TRBD2
CASSLTSGGTQYF
TGTGCCAGCAGCTTGACTAGCGGGGGAACGCAGTATTTT
>TRBV6-6|TRBJ1-1|-|TRBD1
CASSRGSRTGGAATEAFF
TGTGCCAGCAGTAGGGGGAGTAGGACAGGGGGCGCAGCCACTGAAGCTTTCTTT
>TRBV6-5|TRBJ2-5|few|-
CASSRGFQETQYF
TGTGCCAGCTCGAGAGGGTTCCAAGAGACCCAGTACTTC
>TRBV4-2|TRBJ2-2|-|-
CASSQDGPLTTGELFF
TGTGCCAGCAGCCAAGATGGCCCCTTGACGACCGGGGAGCTGTTTTTT
>TRBV20-1|TRBJ2-3|-|-
CSARGGTSTDTQYF
TGCAGTGCTAGAGGCGGAACTAGCACAGATACGCAGTATTTT
>TRBV20-1|TRBJ2-1|few|TRBD2
CSARGLPEVAGGTEQFF
TGCAGTGCTAGAGGACTACCTGAAGTAGCGGGGGGTACTGAGCAGTTCTTC
>TRBV9|TRBJ2-1|-|-
CASSPNVEQFF
TGTGCCAGCAGCCCTAACGTGGAGCAGTTCTTC
>TRBV4-3|TRBJ1-2|-|-
CASSQEAFGQNYGYTF
TGCGCCAGCAGCCAAGAGGCATTCGGACAGAACTATGGCTACACCTTC
>TRBV5-1|TRBJ2-1|many|-
CASRPGDNEQFF
TGCGCCAGCAGGCCTGGGGACAATGAGCAGTTCTTC
>TRBV30|TRBJ1-1|few|-
CAWSPETKMNTEAFF
TGTGCCTGGAGTCCTGAGACAAAGATGAACACTGAAGCTTTCTTT
>TRBV29-1|TRBJ2-7|-|TRBD2
CSVVWRGEQYF
TGCAGCGTTGTTTGGCGGGGGGAGCAGTACTTC
>TRBV7-3|TRBJ1-1|-|-
CASSFTVGTEAFF
TGTGCCAGCAGCTTCACAGTGGGCACTGAAGCTTTCTTT
>TRBV12-3/TRBV12-4|TRBJ2-2|few|-
CASSFSGGGELFF
TGTGCCAGCAGTTTTTCTGGAGGGGGGGAGCTGTTTTTT
>TRBV7-6|TRBJ2-7|few|-
CASSSPSGLNYEQYF
TGTGCCAGCAGCTCACCGTCGGGCCTGAACTACGAGCAGTACTTC
>TRBV5-1|TRBJ2-2|few|TRBD1
CASSARQGANTGELFF
TGCGCCAGCAGCGCACGACAGGGGGCCAACACCGGGGAGCTGTTTTTT
>TRBV7-8|TRBJ1-4|few|-
CASSLARNLEATNEKLFF
TGTGCCAGCAGCTTAGCAAGGAATTTGGAAGCAACTAATGAAAAACTGTTTTTT
>TRBV7-9|TRBJ2-3|-|-
CASSRLPRTTDTQYF
TGTGCCAGCAGCCGTCTCCCGCGGACCACAGATACGCAGTATTTT
>TRBV20-1|TRBJ1-1|few|-
CSARRRSEAFF
TGCAGTGCTAGAAGGCGGTCGGAAGCTTTCTTT
>TRBV27|TRBJ1-1|few|-
CASTTGGSEAFF
TGTGCCAGCACAACGGGGGGGTCTGAAGCTTTCTTT
>TRBV7-8|TRBJ1-1|-|-
CASSLSGWTEAFF
TGTGCCAGCAGCCTCTCAGGGTGGACTGAAGCTTTCTTT
>TRBV10-2|TRBJ2-2|many|TRBD1
CASSESGTGLTGELFF
TGCGCCAGCAGTGAGTCCGGGACAGGGTTAACCGGGGAGCTGTTTTTT
>TRBV28|TRBJ2-1|few|-
CASGLIEQFF
TGTGCCAGCGGGCTGATAGAGCAGTTCTTC
>TRBV7-2|TRBJ2-6|-|-
CASSPGATGANVLTF
TGTGCCAGCAGCCCGGGGGCAACTGGGGCCAACGTCCTGACTTTC
>TRBV29-1|TRBJ2-7|-|TRBD1
CSVSGQGTEQYF
TGCAGCGTTTCCGGACAGGGTACCGAGCAGTACTTC
>TRBV4-3|TRBJ1-2|few|-
CASSTRTRRNLYGYTF
TGCGCCAGCAGTACCCGGACGCGACGGAACCTCTATGGCTACACCTTC
>TRBV10-3|TRBJ2-1|-|-
CAISERGAGNEQFF
TGTGCCATCAGTGAACGGGGGGCTGGGAATGAGCAGTTCTTC
>TRBV19|TRBJ1-2|-|-
CASRVYRDIAYTF
TGTGCCAGTAGAGTCTACCGGGACATCGCCTACACCTTC
>TRBV5-6|TRBJ2-3|few|-
CASSVSTDTQYF
TGTGCCAGCAGCGTTAGTACAGATACGCAGTATTTT
>TRBV6-5|TRBJ2-5|-|-
CASSYAWDEETQYF
TGTGCCAGCAGTTACGCGTGGGATGAAGAGACCCAGTACTTC
>TRBV6-1|TRBJ2-5|many|-
CASSEGNGQETQYF
TGTGCCAGCAGTGAAGGAAACGGCCAAGAGACCCAGTACTTC
>TRBV2|TRBJ2-3|-|-
CASSSPQGQGRWTDTQYF
TGTGCCAGCAGCTCCCCCCAGGGGCAGGGGCGTTGGACAGATACGCAGTATTTT
>TRBV4-1|TRBJ1-4|few|-
CASLAGEKLFF
TGCGCCAGCTTAGCAGGGGAAAAACTGTTTTTT
>TRBV7-9|TRBJ2-5|-|-
CASRRQTEETQYF
TGTGCCAGCAGGAGGCAAACCGAAGAGACCCAGTACTTC
>TRBV19|TRBJ1-1|-|TRBD1
CASSYSTGDTEAFF
TGTGCCAGTAGTTACTCGACAGGGGACACTGAAGCTTTCTTT